The source of this TCR beta chain is a study of vaccination and CD4 T cells after COVID-19. On the study more broadly: Cells were stimulated with overlapping spike peptide pools from SARS-CoV-2, HCoV-NL63, HCoV-OC43 and HCoV-229E.

Sequence data for DNA of cultured CD4+ T cells were generated by the Oncomine TCR Beta short-read assay. TCRdb re-derived calls from the PCR reads in MiXCR, one entry per CDR3 protein. The sample lists several thousand distinct CDR3 sequences; roughly 30% were seen once. The treatment is: 10-day PBMC culture with coronavirus spike peptide pools or control peptides (ViraFEST assay). An unexposed donor provided the CD4+ T cells, which were collected before the COVID-19 pandemic (2011-2018). Trimming took off 4 bases at V and 8 bases at J, with 9 bases between the two ends. Germline CDR1 and CDR2: SGHTA and FQGTGA. The CDR3 runs to 13 residues. For this clonotype: Its antigen is currently unknown.

The origin of this receptor is a human donor in good health. This rearrangement joins TRBV7-3 to TRBJ1-6, with no clear D. The sequencing sample was made of CD4+ T cells from blood, cultured in vitro. The CDR3 nucleotides read TGTGCCAGCAGCTCGCAGTGGGATTCACCCCTCCACTTT. This encodes CASSSQWDSPLHF.